This T cell receptor (beta chain) was sequenced during a study of blood T cell repertoires in COVID-19. About the research overall: The United States, Italy and Spain provided the acute and convalescent COVID-19 samples. Sources were T cells, B-cell-depleted T cells, or PBMCs; the material itself was cDNA or gDNA.

Points on this clone: Different DNA sequences within this sample yield the same CDR3.

In the authors' workflow: From reference gene primer amplification, estimates of nucleated cell counts were derived. Clones were read by immunoSEQ multiplex PCR, and TCRdb kept only the in-frame ones, dropping some. That table supplies the V and J calls and clone size; D and trimming were determined from the DNA. This table has around 130,000 clones, roughly 82% appearing once. This TCR was recovered from a human donor in a cohort sampled during active COVID-19. The source material was peripheral blood.

Written as DNA, the CDR3 is TGTGCCAGCAGTGACAGTAGGGGGCAAGAGACCCAGTACTTC. Protein product: CASSDSRGQETQYF. The J gene is TRBJ2-5, the V gene TRBV2; TRBD1 might be the D (6 bases). Between the trimmed V and J ends, which lost 3 bases and 2 bases, there was a span of 10 bases. The germline gives CDR1 SNHLY, CDR2 FYNNEI. The CDR3 sequence is 14 residues long.